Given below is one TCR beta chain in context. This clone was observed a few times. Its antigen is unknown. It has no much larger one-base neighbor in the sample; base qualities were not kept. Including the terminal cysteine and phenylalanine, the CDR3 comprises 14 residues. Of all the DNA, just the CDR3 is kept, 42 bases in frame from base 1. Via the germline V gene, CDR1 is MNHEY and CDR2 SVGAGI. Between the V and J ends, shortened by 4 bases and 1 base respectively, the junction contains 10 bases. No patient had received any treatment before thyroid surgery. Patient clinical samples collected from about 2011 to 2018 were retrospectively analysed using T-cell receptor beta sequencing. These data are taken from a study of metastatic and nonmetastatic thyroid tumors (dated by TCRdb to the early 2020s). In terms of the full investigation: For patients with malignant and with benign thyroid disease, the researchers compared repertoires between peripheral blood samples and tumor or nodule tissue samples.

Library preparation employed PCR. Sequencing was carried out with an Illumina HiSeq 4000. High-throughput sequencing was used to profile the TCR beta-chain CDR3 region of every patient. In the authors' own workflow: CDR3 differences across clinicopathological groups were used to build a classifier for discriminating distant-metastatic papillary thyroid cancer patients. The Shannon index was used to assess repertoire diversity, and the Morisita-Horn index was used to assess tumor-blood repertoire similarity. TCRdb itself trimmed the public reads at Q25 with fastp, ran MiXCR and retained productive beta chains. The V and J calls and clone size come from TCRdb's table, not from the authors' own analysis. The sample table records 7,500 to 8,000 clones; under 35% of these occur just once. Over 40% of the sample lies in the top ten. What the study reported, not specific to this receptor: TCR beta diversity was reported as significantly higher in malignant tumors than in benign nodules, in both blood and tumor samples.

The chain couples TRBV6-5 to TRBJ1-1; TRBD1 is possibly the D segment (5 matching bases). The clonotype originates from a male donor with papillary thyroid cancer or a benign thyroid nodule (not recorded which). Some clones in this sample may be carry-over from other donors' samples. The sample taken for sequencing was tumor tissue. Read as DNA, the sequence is TGTGCCAGCAGTTTATCGGGGACGAACACTGAAGCTTTCTTT. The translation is CASSLSGTNTEAFF.